This is a list of T cell receptor beta chains from one sample in a study of OX40 agonist ivuxolimab in advanced cancers. TCRdb's copy holds only in-frame clones and misses some; the assay was immunoSEQ multiplex PCR. The table includes 96,000 or so clones, roughly 88% detected once. The specimen was CD4+ or CD8+ T cells sorted from blood, collected in a trial of the OX40 agonist ivuxolimab. Every receptor here comes from an adult with an advanced solid tumor such as melanoma, head and neck, liver or kidney cancer. CDR3s include the opening cysteine and the closing phenylalanine or tryptophan. The order of the fields is V gene, J gene, D gene, clone size, CDR3 DNA, CDR3 protein. D genes are given only for firm matches. Expanded clones get a size class; other rows say once, few or many, or leave the size out.

>TRBV10-3|TRBJ1-1|NA|once
TGTGCCATCAGTGAGCTGCGGACGGGAAACACTGAAGCTTTCTTT
CAISELRTGNTEAFF
>TRBV29-1|TRBJ1-5|NA|NA
TGCAGCGTTGGGTTACAAAGCAATCAGCCCCAGCATTTT
CSVGLQSNQPQHF
>TRBV28|TRBJ2-3|TRBD1|NA
TGTGCCAGCAGTCCACAGGGGGCGGCCACAGATACGCAGTATTTT
CASSPQGAATDTQYF
>TRBV5-1|TRBJ2-3|NA|NA
TGCGCCAGCAGCTTGGTAACGCCTAGCACAGATACGCAGTATTTT
CASSLVTPSTDTQYF
>TRBV6-1|TRBJ2-7|TRBD2|NA
TGTGCCAGCAGTGCTAGCGGGAGGGCCTCTTACGAGCAGTACTTC
CASSASGRASYEQYF
>TRBV7-7|TRBJ1-4|NA|NA
TGTGCTAGCAGCCTTGGGACTTCAACTAATGAAAAACTGTTTTTT
CASSLGTSTNEKLFF
>TRBV27|TRBJ2-2|NA|NA
TGTGCCAGCAGTTTCGTCGGCCGCACCGGGGAGCTGTTTTTT
CASSFVGRTGELFF
>TRBV30|TRBJ1-5|TRBD1|NA
TGTGCCTGGAGCCGGGACAGTAATCAGCCCCAGCATTTT
CAWSRDSNQPQHF
>TRBV7-9|TRBJ2-4|NA|NA
TGTGCCAGCAGCTTCGGAGGGGCCCCGCAAAACATTCAGTACTTC
CASSFGGAPQNIQYF
>TRBV20-1|TRBJ2-1|NA|NA
TGCAGTGCTAAGGGGAATGAGCAGTTCTTC
CSAKGNEQFF
>TRBV25-1|TRBJ1-2|NA|NA
TGTGCCAGCAGATCCGGAGGGGAGCCCGGCTGGGGCTACACCTTC
CASRSGGEPGWGYTF
>TRBV10-3|TRBJ1-3|TRBD1|NA
TGTGCCATCAGAATACAGGGGGACTCTGGAAACACCATATATTTT
CAIRIQGDSGNTIYF
>TRBV4-1|TRBJ2-7|NA|NA
TGCGCCAGCAGCCAAGAGGGACTCAACCCCCACGAGCAGTACTTC
CASSQEGLNPHEQYF
>TRBV5-4|TRBJ2-3|NA|NA
TGTGCCAGCAGCTGGAGTGACCCCACAGATACGCAGTATTTT
CASSWSDPTDTQYF
>TRBV28|TRBJ2-1|NA|few
TGTGCCAGCAGTCAGCCTCCCTTAAATGAGCAGTTCTTC
CASSQPPLNEQFF
>TRBV5-1|TRBJ1-1|NA|NA
TGCGCCAGCAGCTTGTTCTTGCGGGGACGAGCTTTCTTT
CASSLFLRGRAFF
>TRBV7-6|TRBJ2-3|TRBD2|NA
TGTGCCAGCAGCAAACTAGCGGGAGACACAGATACGCAGTATTTT
CASSKLAGDTDTQYF
>TRBV4-3|TRBJ2-3|NA|NA
TGCGCCAGCAGCCAAGATTGGACTGGAGGGGGCACAGATACGCAGTATTTT
CASSQDWTGGGTDTQYF
>TRBV11-3|TRBJ2-1|TRBD2|NA
TGTGCCAGCAGTCAACTGGGACTAGCGGGAGTAGAGCAGTTCTTC
CASSQLGLAGVEQFF
>TRBV4-3|TRBJ1-4|TRBD1|NA
TGCGCCAGCAGCCAAGAAATTAACTTGGGACAGGGTGAAGGGCTGTTTTTT
CASSQEINLGQGEGLFF
>TRBV6-6|TRBJ2-7|NA|NA
TGTGCCAGCAGTTACAGGGGGAGGTACGAGCAGTACTTC
CASSYRGRYEQYF
>TRBV4-1|TRBJ2-6|NA|NA
TGCGCCAGCAGCCAACCCACAGCTGGGGCCAACGTCCTGACTTTC
CASSQPTAGANVLTF
>TRBV21-1|TRBJ2-7|NA|NA
TGTGCCAGCCAAGTAGGGAGCGAAGAGCAGTACTTC
CASQVGSEEQYF
>TRBV19|TRBJ2-2|NA|NA
TGTGCCAGTAGTATGGGTAGGGTAGGCACCGGGGAGCTGTTTTTT
CASSMGRVGTGELFF
>TRBV30|TRBJ1-2|NA|NA
TGTGCCTGGAGTGTTGGGCAGGGATCCCCTAATGGCTACACCTTC
CAWSVGQGSPNGYTF
>TRBV5-8|TRBJ2-7|TRBD1|NA
TGTGCCAGCAGCTTGGGCAGGGGGAACTCGGCGTACTTC
CASSLGRGNSAYF
>TRBV15|TRBJ1-5|TRBD1|NA
TGTGCCACCAGCGACCGGACAGGGGACTTTCAGCCCCAGCATTTT
CATSDRTGDFQPQHF
>TRBV4-1|TRBJ2-7|NA|NA
TGCGCCAGCAGCCACGGGACACTCGCCCCTTCCTACGAGCAGCACTTC
CASSHGTLAPSYEQHF
>TRBV5-1|TRBJ2-7|TRBD2|NA
TGCGCCAGCAGCATAACTAGCGGGAGTATGTACGAGCAGTACTTC
CASSITSGSMYEQYF
>TRBV7-3|TRBJ1-1|TRBD1|NA
TGTGCCAGCAGCCCACAGGGGGGAAGGGGTACTGAAGCTTTCTTT
CASSPQGGRGTEAFF
>TRBV18|TRBJ2-6|NA|NA
TGTGCCAGCTCACCACCCAGGGGGGCTGGGGCCAACGTCCTGACTTTC
CASSPPRGAGANVLTF
>TRBV28|TRBJ2-1|NA|NA
TGTGCCAGCAGCCTAGACTTGGGGGGCTCCTACAATGAGCAGTTCTTC
CASSLDLGGSYNEQFF
>TRBV16|TRBJ2-2|TRBD2|once
TGTGCCAGCAGCCAATCAGGCGGGGGAAGGTACACCGGGGAGCTGTTTTTT
CASSQSGGGRYTGELFF
>TRBV5-1|TRBJ1-3|TRBD1|NA
TGCGCCAGCAGCTCCAGGGGGCGAGGAAACACCATATATTTT
CASSSRGRGNTIYF
>TRBV7-9|TRBJ2-5|NA|NA
TGTGCCAGCAGCTTAGCTAGCGGCGGCCAAGAGACCCAGTACTTC
CASSLASGGQETQYF
>TRBV15|TRBJ2-7|NA|NA
TGTGCCACCAGCAGGACCCCACAGGGGGAGGGATACGAGCAGTACTTC
CATSRTPQGEGYEQYF
>TRBV18|TRBJ1-2|NA|once
TGTGCCAGCTCCCGGACAGAAGATGGCTACACCTTC
CASSRTEDGYTF
>TRBV30|TRBJ2-7|NA|NA
TGTGCCTGGAGTGTACAGACTGGCCACGAGCAGTACTTC
CAWSVQTGHEQYF
>TRBV7-6|TRBJ2-5|TRBD2|NA
TGTGCCAGCAGCTCAAGCGGGGGGTGGCAAGAGACCCAGTACTTC
CASSSSGGWQETQYF
>TRBV28|TRBJ1-2|TRBD1|NA
TGTGCCAGCAGGCGGTCTGGGGGGACAGCTAACTATGGCTACACCTTC
CASRRSGGTANYGYTF
>TRBV5-6|TRBJ1-2|NA|few
TGTGCCAGCAGCTTGGACAGGGCAGGTGGCTACACCTTC
CASSLDRAGGYTF
>TRBV2|TRBJ1-6|NA|NA
TGTGCCAGCAGTTGGGGAAGTAATAATTCACCCCTCCACTTT
CASSWGSNNSPLHF
>TRBV7-2|TRBJ2-1|TRBD1|NA
TGTGCCAGCAGCTCCGGGACAGGGAGGGATGAGCAGTTCTTC
CASSSGTGRDEQFF
>TRBV6-5|TRBJ1-4|TRBD1|NA
TGTGCCAGCGGGACAGGGGGCCGGAAACTGTTTTTT
CASGTGGRKLFF
>TRBV5-1|TRBJ1-1|TRBD1|NA
TGCGCCTCTGCTAGGGGGCGAAACATGAACACTGAAGCTTTCTTT
CASARGRNMNTEAFF
>TRBV9|TRBJ2-2|NA|once
TGTGCCAGCAGCGCGGACGGGAACACCGGGGAGCTGTTTTTT
CASSADGNTGELFF
>TRBV5-1|TRBJ1-2|NA|NA
TGCGCCAGCAGCCCGGGGGGGAGCGACTATGGCTACACCTTC
CASSPGGSDYGYTF
>TRBV30|TRBJ2-1|TRBD2|NA
TGTGCCTGGTCAGCGGGAGAAAACAATGAGCAGTTCTTC
CAWSAGENNEQFF
>TRBV7-2|TRBJ1-1|NA|NA
TGTGCCAGCAGCTTAGCCGGGCAACGTACTGAAGCTTTCTTT
CASSLAGQRTEAFF
>TRBV7-2|TRBJ2-1|TRBD2|NA
TGTGCCAGCAGCCAGGGGACTAGGATCCAGAATGAGCAGTTCTTC
CASSQGTRIQNEQFF
>TRBV11-3|TRBJ1-1|NA|once
TGTGCCAGCAGCTTAGGGGGCGAAAATGAAGCTTTCTTT
CASSLGGENEAFF
>TRBV5-4|TRBJ2-7|NA|NA
TGTGCCAGCAGCGAGGAAATGGGAAGGACCTACGAGCAGTACTTC
CASSEEMGRTYEQYF
>TRBV19|TRBJ1-2|NA|NA
TGTGCCAGTAGTAGCGGACAGCTAGGAGGCTACACCTTC
CASSSGQLGGYTF
>TRBV7-2|TRBJ2-7|NA|once
TGTGCCAGCAGCTTAAGGGGGGGGCGAAGGGACGAGCAGTACTTC
CASSLRGGRRDEQYF
>TRBV18|TRBJ1-4|TRBD1|NA
TGTGCCAGCTCACCCTCGGGACAGGGGAACGAAAAACTGTTTTTT
CASSPSGQGNEKLFF
>TRBV21-1|TRBJ2-1|NA|NA
TGTGCCAGCAGCGGCGAATTCTTTGGCAATGAGCAGTTCTTC
CASSGEFFGNEQFF
>TRBV19|TRBJ1-1|NA|NA
TGTGCCAGTAGTTCGACAGGGAACACTGAAGCTTTCTTT
CASSSTGNTEAFF
>TRBV4-1|TRBJ2-5|NA|once
TGCGCCAGCAGCCGAGACTCCCAAGAGACCCAGTACTTC
CASSRDSQETQYF